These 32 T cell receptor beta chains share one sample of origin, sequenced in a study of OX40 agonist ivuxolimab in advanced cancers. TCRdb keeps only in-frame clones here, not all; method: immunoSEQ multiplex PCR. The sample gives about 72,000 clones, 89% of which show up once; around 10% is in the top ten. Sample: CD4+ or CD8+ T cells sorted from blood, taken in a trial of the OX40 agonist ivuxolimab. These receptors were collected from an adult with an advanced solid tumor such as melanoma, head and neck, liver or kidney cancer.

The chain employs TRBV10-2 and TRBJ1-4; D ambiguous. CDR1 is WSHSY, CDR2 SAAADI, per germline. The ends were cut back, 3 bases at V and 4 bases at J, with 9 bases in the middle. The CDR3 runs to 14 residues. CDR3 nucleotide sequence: TGCGCCAGCAGTGATACAGCCATTAATGAAAAACTGTTTTTT. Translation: CASSDTAINEKLFF.

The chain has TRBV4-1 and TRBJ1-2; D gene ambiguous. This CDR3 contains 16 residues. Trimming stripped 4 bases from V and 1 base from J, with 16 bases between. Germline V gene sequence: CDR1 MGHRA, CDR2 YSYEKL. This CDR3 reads CASSPDRQWLNYGYTF. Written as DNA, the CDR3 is TGCGCCAGCAGCCCGGATCGTCAGTGGCTTAACTATGGCTACACCTTC.

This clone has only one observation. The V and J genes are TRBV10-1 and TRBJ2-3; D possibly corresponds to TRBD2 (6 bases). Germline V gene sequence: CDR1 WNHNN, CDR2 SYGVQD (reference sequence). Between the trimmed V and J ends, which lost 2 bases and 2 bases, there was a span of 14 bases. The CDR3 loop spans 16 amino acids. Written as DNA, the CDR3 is TGCGCCAGCAGTGAGCCGGGGGACGGTTACACAGATACGCAGTATTTT. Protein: CASSEPGDGYTDTQYF.

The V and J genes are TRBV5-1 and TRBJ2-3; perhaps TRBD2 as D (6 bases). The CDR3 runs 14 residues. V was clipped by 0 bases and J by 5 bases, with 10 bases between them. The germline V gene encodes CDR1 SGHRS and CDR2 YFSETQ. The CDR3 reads CASSLGAGGDTQYF. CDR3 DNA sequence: TGCGCCAGCAGCTTGGGGGCCGGGGGAGATACGCAGTATTTT. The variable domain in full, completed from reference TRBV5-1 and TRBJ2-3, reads KAGVTQTPRYLIKTRGQQVTLSCSPISGHRSVSWYQQTPGQGLQFLFEYFSETQRNKGNFPGRFSGRQFSNSRSEMNVSTLELGDSALYLCASSLGAGGDTQYFGPGTRLTVL.

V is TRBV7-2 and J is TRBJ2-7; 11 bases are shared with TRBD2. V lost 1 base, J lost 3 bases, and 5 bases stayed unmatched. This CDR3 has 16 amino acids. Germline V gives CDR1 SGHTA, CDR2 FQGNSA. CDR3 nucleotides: TGTGCCAGCAGCTTAGTGACTAGCGGGACGGACTACGAGCAGTACTTC. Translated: CASSLVTSGTDYEQYF.

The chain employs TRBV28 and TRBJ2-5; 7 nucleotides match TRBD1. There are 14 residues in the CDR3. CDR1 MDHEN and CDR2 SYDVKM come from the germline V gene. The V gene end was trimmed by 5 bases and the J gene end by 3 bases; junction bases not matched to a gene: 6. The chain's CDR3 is CASSPAGTEETQYF. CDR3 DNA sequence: TGTGCCAGCAGTCCCGCCGGGACAGAAGAGACCCAGTACTTC.

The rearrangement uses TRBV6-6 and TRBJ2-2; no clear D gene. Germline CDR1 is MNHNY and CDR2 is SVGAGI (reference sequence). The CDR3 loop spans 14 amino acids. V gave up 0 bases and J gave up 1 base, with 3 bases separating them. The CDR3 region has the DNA TGTGCCAGCAGTTACTCGAAGAACACCGGGGAGCTGTTTTTT. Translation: CASSYSKNTGELFF.

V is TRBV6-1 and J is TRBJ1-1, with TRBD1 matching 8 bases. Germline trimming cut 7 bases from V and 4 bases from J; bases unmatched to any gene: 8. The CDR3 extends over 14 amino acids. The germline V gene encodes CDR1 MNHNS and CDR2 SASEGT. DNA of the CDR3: TGTGCCAGCATAAGTACAGGGGGTTTCACTGAAGCTTTCTTT. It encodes CASISTGGFTEAFF.

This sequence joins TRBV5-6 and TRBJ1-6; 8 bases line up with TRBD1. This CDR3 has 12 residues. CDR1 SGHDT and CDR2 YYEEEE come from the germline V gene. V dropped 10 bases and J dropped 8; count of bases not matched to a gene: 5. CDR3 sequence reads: CASGQADSPLHF. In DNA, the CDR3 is TGTGCCTCGGGACAGGCTGATTCACCCCTCCACTTT.

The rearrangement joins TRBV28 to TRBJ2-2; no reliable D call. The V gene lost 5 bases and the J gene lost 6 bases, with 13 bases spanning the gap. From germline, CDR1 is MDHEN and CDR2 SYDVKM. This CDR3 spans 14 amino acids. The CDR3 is CASSLLVRPGELFF. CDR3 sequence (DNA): TGTGCCAGCAGTCTCCTCGTCAGGCCCGGGGAGCTGTTTTTT. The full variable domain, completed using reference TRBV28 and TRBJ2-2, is DVKVTQSSRYLVKRTGEKVFLECVQDMDHENMFWYRQDPGLGLRLIYFSYDVKMKEKGDIPEGYSVSREKKERFSLILESASTNQTSMYLCASSLLVRPGELFFGEGSRLTVL.

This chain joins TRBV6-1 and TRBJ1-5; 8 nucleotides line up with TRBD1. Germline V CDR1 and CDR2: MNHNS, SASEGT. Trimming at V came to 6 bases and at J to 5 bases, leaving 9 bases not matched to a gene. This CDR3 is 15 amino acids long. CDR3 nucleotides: TGTGCCAGCAGCGCCGGGACAGGCCTTTATCAGCCCCAGCATTTT. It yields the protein CASSAGTGLYQPQHF.

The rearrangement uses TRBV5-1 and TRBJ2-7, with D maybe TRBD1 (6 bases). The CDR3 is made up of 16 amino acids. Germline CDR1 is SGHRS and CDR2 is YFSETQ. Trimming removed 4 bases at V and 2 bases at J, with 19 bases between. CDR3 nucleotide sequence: TGCGCCAGCAGCCTACCCCTCGGGACACCCACCTACGAGCAGTACTTC. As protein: CASSLPLGTPTYEQYF.

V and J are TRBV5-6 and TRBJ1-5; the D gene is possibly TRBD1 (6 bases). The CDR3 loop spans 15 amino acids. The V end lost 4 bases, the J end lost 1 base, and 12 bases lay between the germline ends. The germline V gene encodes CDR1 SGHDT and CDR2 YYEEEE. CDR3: CASSLEGGSNQPQHF. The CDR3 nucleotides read TGTGCCAGCAGCCTGGAAGGGGGAAGCAATCAGCCCCAGCATTTT.

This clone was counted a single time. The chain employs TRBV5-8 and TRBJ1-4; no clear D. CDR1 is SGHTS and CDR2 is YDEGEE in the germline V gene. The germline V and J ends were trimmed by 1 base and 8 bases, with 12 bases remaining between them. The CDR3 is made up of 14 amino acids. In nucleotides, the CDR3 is TGTGCCAGCAGCTTGTGGAGTTATGGCGAAAAACTGTTTTTT. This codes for CASSLWSYGEKLFF. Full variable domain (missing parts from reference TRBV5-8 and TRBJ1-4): EAGVTQSPTHLIKTRGQQATLRCSPISGHTSVYWYQQALGLGLQFLLWYDEGEERNRGNFPPRFSGRQFPNYSSELNVNALELEDSALYLCASSLWSYGEKLFFGSGTQLSVL.

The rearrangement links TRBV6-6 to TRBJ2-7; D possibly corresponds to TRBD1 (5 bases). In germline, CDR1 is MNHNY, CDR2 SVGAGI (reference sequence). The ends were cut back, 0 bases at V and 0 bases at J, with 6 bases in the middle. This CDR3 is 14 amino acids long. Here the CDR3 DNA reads TGTGCCAGCAGTTACTCGGGGCACTCCTACGAGCAGTACTTC. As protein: CASSYSGHSYEQYF.

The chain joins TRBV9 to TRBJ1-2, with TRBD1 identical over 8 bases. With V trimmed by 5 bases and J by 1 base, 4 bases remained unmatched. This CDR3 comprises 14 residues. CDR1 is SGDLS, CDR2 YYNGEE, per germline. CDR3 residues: CASSAGGRNYGYTF. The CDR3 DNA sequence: TGTGCCAGCAGTGCAGGGGGCCGTAACTATGGCTACACCTTC.

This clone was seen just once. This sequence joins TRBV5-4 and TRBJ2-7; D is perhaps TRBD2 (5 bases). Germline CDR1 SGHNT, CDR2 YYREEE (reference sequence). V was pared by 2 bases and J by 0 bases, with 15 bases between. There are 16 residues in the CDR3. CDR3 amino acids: CASSFLFPGVSYEQYF. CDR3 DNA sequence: TGTGCCAGCAGCTTCTTATTTCCCGGGGTCTCCTACGAGCAGTACTTC.

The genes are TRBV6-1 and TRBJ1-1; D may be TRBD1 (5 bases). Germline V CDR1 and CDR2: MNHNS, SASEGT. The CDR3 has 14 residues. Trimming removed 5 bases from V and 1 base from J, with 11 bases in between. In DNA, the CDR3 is TGTGCCAGCAGTCCTAGGAGGGGGAACACTGAAGCTTTCTTT. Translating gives CASSPRRGNTEAFF.

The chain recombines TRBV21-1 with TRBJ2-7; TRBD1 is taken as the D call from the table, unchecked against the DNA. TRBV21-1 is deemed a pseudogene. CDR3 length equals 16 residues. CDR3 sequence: CASSKGRETHSYEQYF. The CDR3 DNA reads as TGTGCCAGCAGCAAGGGCCGAGAAACTCACTCCTACGAGCAGTACTTC.

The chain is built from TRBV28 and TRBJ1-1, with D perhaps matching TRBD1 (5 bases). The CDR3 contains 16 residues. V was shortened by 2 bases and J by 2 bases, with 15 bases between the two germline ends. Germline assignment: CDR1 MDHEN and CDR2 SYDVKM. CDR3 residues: CASSLRAGSFNTEAFF. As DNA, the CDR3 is TGTGCCAGCAGTTTAAGGGCAGGGTCTTTTAACACTGAAGCTTTCTTT.

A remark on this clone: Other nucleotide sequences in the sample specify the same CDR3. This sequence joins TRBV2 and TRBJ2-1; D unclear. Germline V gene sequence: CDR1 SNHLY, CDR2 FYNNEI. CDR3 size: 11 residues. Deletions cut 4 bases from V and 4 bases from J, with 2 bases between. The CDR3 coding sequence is TGTGCCAGCAGTGGTTACAATGAGCAGTTCTTC. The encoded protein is CASSGYNEQFF.

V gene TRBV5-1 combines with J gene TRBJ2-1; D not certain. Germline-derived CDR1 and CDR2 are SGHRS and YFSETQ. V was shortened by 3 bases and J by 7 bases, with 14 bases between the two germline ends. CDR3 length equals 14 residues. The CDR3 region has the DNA TGCGCCAGCAGCTGGGTGGCTCCGGCTAATGAGCAGTTCTTC. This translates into CASSWVAPANEQFF.

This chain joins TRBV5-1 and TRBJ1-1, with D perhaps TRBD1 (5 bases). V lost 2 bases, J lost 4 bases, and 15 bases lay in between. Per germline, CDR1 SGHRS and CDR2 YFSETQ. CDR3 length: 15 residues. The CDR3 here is CASSFGGAGTTEAFF. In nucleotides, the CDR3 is TGCGCCAGCAGCTTCGGTGGGGCAGGGACCACTGAAGCTTTCTTT.

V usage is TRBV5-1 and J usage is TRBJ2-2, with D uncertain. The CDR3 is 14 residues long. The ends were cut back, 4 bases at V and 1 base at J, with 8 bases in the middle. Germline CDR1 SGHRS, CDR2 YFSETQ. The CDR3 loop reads CASSGRLNTGELFF. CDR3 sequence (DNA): TGCGCCAGCAGCGGGCGGCTGAACACCGGGGAGCTGTTTTTT.

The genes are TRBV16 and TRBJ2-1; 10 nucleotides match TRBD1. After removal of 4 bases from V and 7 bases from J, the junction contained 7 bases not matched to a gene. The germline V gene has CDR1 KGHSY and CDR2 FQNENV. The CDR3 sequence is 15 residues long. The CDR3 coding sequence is TGTGCCAGCAGCCCTTTGGGACAGGGGACGAATGAGCAGTTCTTC. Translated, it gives CASSPLGQGTNEQFF.

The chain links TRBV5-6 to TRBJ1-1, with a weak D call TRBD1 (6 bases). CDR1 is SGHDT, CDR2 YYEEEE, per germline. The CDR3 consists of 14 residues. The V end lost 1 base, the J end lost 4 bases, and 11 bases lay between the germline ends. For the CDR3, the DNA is TGTGCCAGCAGCTTGCGGGGGCTTGGCACTGAAGCTTTCTTT. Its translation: CASSLRGLGTEAFF.

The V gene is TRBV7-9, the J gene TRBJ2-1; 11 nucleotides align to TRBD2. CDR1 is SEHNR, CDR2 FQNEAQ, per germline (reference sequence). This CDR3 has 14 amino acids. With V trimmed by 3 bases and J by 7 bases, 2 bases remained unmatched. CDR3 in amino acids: CASSFLAGGNEQFF. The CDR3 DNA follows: TGTGCCAGCAGCTTTCTAGCGGGGGGTAATGAGCAGTTCTTC.

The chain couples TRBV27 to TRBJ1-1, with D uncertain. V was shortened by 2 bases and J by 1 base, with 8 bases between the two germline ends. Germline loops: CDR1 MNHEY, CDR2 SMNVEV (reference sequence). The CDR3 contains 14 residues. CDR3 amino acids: CASSLGRGNTEAFF. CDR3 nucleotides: TGTGCCAGCAGTTTAGGAAGAGGGAACACTGAAGCTTTCTTT.

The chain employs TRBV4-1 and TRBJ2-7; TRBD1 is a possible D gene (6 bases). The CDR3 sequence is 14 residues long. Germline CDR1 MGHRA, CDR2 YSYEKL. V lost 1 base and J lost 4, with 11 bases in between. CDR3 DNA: TGCGCCAGCAGCCAAGTGGGACACCTTTACGAGCAGTACTTC. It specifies CASSQVGHLYEQYF.

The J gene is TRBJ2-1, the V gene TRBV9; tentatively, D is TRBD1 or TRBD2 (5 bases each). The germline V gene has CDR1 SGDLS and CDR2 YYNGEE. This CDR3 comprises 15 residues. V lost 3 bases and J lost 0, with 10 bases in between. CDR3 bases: TGTGCCAGCAGCGCGGGACCCGCCTCCTACAATGAGCAGTTCTTC. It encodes CASSAGPASYNEQFF. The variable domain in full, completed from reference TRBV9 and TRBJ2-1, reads DSGVTQTPKHLITATGQRVTLRCSPRSGDLSVYWYQQSLDQGLQFLIQYYNGEERAKGNILERFSAQQFPDLHSELNLSSLELGDSALYFCASSAGPASYNEQFFGPGTRLTVL.

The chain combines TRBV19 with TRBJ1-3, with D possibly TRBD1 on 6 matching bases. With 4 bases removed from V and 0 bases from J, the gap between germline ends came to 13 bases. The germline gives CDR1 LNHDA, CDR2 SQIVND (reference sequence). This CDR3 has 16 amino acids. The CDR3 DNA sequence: TGTGCCAGTAGTACGGGGACATTCGGCTCTGGAAACACCATATATTTT. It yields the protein CASSTGTFGSGNTIYF.

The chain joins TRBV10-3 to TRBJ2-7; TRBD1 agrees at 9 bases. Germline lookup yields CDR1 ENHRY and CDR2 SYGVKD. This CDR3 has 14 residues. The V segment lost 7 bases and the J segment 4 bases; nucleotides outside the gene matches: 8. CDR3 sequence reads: CAINRGQGLYEQYF. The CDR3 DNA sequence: TGTGCCATCAATCGGGGACAGGGATTATACGAGCAGTACTTC.